These T cell receptor beta chains were read from a single sample in a study of cytomegalovirus exposure and HLA in healthy donors. Clones were read by immunoSEQ multiplex PCR, and TCRdb kept only the in-frame ones, dropping some. The table records around 200,000 clones, about 77% of them present only once. The sample taken for sequencing was PBMCs. These receptors came from a young man in good health and CMV-seropositive. CDR3s include the opening cysteine and the closing phenylalanine or tryptophan. Each record gives: V gene, clone size, D gene, J gene, CDR3 protein, CDR3 DNA. The D gene is left open where the match is weak. The size field is filled for only some rows; it gives once, few, many or a size class.

>TRBV4-2|.|.|TRBJ2-1
CASSQARLLADSYNEQFF
TGTGCCAGCAGCCAAGCCAGGCTGTTAGCGGACTCCTACAATGAGCAGTTCTTC
>TRBV28|.|TRBD1|TRBJ1-1
CASSPTGVNTEAFF
TGCGCCAGCAGTCCCACAGGGGTGAACACTGAAGCTTTCTTT
>TRBV13|.|TRBD1|TRBJ2-3
CASSTRQGMVDTQYF
TGTGCCAGCAGCACCCGACAGGGTATGGTAGATACGCAGTATTTT
>TRBV27|.|TRBD1|TRBJ2-4
CASGGQGKNIQYF
TGTGCCAGCGGTGGACAGGGTAAAAACATTCAGTACTTC
>TRBV19|.|.|TRBJ1-2
CASKQGTNYGYTF
TGCGCCAGTAAGCAGGGAACAAACTATGGCTACACCTTC
>TRBV27|.|.|TRBJ2-2
CASNKQGLTGELFF
TGTGCCAGCAACAAACAGGGCCTCACCGGGGAGCTGTTTTTT
>TRBV27|few|.|TRBJ2-7
CASSFGLRDTQGEQYF
TGTGCCAGCAGTTTTGGCCTCCGGGATACACAGGGCGAGCAGTACTTC
>TRBV6-6|.|TRBD2|TRBJ2-7
CASSPGTRGSGEQYF
TGTGCCAGCAGCCCCGGGACTAGGGGCTCGGGAGAGCAGTACTTC
>TRBV5-1|.|.|TRBJ2-3
CASSSSLAQSTDTQYF
TGCGCCAGCAGCTCCTCTCTAGCACAAAGCACAGATACGCAGTATTTT
>TRBV6-6|.|TRBD2|TRBJ2-1
CASSYSWTSGNEQFF
TGTGCCAGCAGTTACTCCTGGACTAGCGGAAATGAGCAGTTCTTC
>TRBV15|once|.|TRBJ1-4
CATSRGTSEKLFF
TGTGCCACCAGCCGTGGGACATCTGAAAAACTGTTTTTT
>TRBV11-2|.|TRBD2|TRBJ2-7
CASSRGTSGYYEQYF
TGTGCCAGCAGCAGGGGGACTAGCGGGTATTACGAGCAGTACTTC
>TRBV30|.|.|TRBJ1-2
CAWRTGQNYGYTF
TGTGCCTGGAGAACAGGGCAGAACTATGGCTACACCTTC
>TRBV19|.|.|TRBJ2-1
CASSIGLRRDYNEQFF
TGTGCCAGTAGTATAGGACTTCGGAGGGACTACAATGAGCAGTTCTTC
>TRBV9|.|TRBD2|TRBJ2-7
CASSPGTSGTYEQYF
TGTGCCAGCAGCCCCGGGACTAGCGGAACCTACGAGCAGTACTTC
>TRBV4-1|.|.|TRBJ2-3
CASSLSGSSTDTQYF
TGCGCCAGCAGCTTGAGCGGTTCTAGCACAGATACGCAGTATTTT
>TRBV29-1|few|.|TRBJ2-1
CSVPWGQDGNEQFF
TGCAGCGTTCCTTGGGGGCAGGACGGAAATGAGCAGTTCTTC
>TRBV2|once|.|TRBJ2-5
CASRKGAGAEETQYF
TGTGCCAGCAGAAAAGGGGCGGGGGCGGAAGAGACCCAGTACTTC
>TRBV6-5|.|TRBD1|TRBJ2-5
CASSWDRETQYF
TGTGCCAGCAGTTGGGACAGAGAGACCCAGTACTTC
>TRBV7-2|.|.|TRBJ1-2
CASSLGTALKGGYTF
TGTGCCAGCAGCTTAGGGACAGCCCTAAAAGGTGGCTACACCTTC
>TRBV7-6|.|.|TRBJ2-5
CASSLSGGVETQYF
TGTGCCAGCAGCCTGTCAGGCGGGGTGGAGACCCAGTACTTC
>TRBV9|.|TRBD2|TRBJ2-5
CASSEGTSGSRETQYF
TGTGCCAGCAGCGAGGGGACTAGCGGGAGTCGGGAGACCCAGTACTTC
>TRBV13|few|TRBD2|TRBJ2-5
CASSSSVVSGGAETQYF
TGTGCCAGCAGCTCAAGCGTCGTTAGCGGGGGGGCAGAGACCCAGTACTTC
>TRBV5-1|.|TRBD1|TRBJ2-2
CASSWGTGTGELFF
TGCGCCAGCAGCTGGGGGACAGGCACCGGGGAGCTGTTTTTT
>TRBV7-2|.|.|TRBJ1-2
CASSPSGGFNYGYTF
TGTGCCAGCAGCCCGTCGGGCGGGTTCAACTATGGCTACACCTTC
>TRBV28|.|TRBD2|TRBJ2-7
CASTSGRVYEQYF
TGTGCCAGTACTAGCGGGAGGGTCTACGAGCAGTACTTC
>TRBV5-1|once|TRBD2|TRBJ2-2
CASSSRAGGDRTGELFF
TGCGCCAGCAGCTCCAGAGCGGGGGGCGATCGGACCGGGGAGCTGTTTTTT
>TRBV29-1|.|.|TRBJ2-1
CSVQGLNNEQFF
TGCAGCGTCCAGGGGTTAAACAATGAGCAGTTCTTC
>TRBV6-5|.|TRBD2|TRBJ2-2
CASSSRTSLAGELFF
TGTGCCAGCAGTTCCCGGACTAGCCTGGCCGGGGAGCTGTTTTTT
>TRBV28|.|.|TRBJ2-5
CASTSGASGSETQYF
TGTGCCAGCACCTCAGGCGCGTCGGGGAGCGAGACCCAGTACTTC
>TRBV4-1|.|.|TRBJ1-1
CASSQSGHGGTEAFF
TGCGCCAGCAGCCAGTCGGGACATGGGGGCACTGAAGCTTTCTTT
>TRBV11-2|.|TRBD1|TRBJ1-2
CASSAGGQVNYGYTF
TGTGCCAGCAGCGCCGGGGGACAGGTTAACTATGGCTACACCTTC
>TRBV4-1|.|TRBD1|TRBJ2-7
CASSQDRDRVNEQYF
TGCGCCAGCAGCCAAGATAGGGACAGGGTCAACGAGCAGTACTTC
>TRBV4-3|few|.|TRBJ1-4
CASSQLNKEKLFF
TGCGCCAGCAGCCAATTAAATAAGGAGAAACTGTTTTTT
>TRBV6-5|.|.|TRBJ2-2
CASSSAGLGLGELFF
TGTGCCAGCAGTTCCGCCGGGTTGGGGCTCGGGGAGCTGTTTTTT
>TRBV5-6|.|.|TRBJ2-7
CASSSEERSYEQYF
TGTGCCAGCAGCTCGGAGGAACGCTCCTACGAGCAGTACTTC
>TRBV7-9|.|.|TRBJ2-1
CASSLLDGVPHQNEQFF
TGTGCCAGCAGCTTACTAGACGGGGTACCCCACCAAAATGAGCAGTTCTTC
>TRBV7-2|.|.|TRBJ2-2
CASSLKSTGELFF
TGTGCCAGCAGCCTCAAGAGTACCGGGGAGCTGTTTTTT
>TRBV7-6|.|TRBD2|TRBJ2-3
CASSSPSGGAGNTQYF
TGTGCCAGCAGCTCCCCTAGCGGGGGGGCCGGAAATACGCAGTATTTT
>TRBV2|.|TRBD2|TRBJ2-3
CASIFTSGSSTDTQYF
TGTGCCAGCATTTTCACTAGCGGGAGTTCCACAGATACGCAGTATTTT
>TRBV10-3|.|.|TRBJ1-3
CATLAPGGSGNTIYF
TGTGCCACCTTAGCCCCCGGGGGGTCTGGAAACACCATATATTTT
>TRBV11-1|.|TRBD2|TRBJ2-7
CASSHQGLASYEQYF
TGTGCCAGCTCCCATCAGGGACTAGCCTCCTACGAGCAGTACTTC
>TRBV6-5|.|TRBD2|TRBJ2-7
CASTVTTGGKQYF
TGTGCCAGCACCGTTACGACGGGGGGAAAGCAGTACTTC
>TRBV5-1|.|TRBD1|TRBJ2-5
CASTPSGQGIQETQYF
TGCGCCAGCACCCCCTCTGGACAGGGAATACAAGAGACCCAGTACTTC
>TRBV6-5|once|TRBD2|TRBJ2-5
CASSYSGGPQETQYF
TGTGCCAGCAGTTACAGCGGGGGACCCCAAGAGACCCAGTACTTC
>TRBV7-6|.|.|TRBJ2-1
CASSLWSISSYNEQFF
TGTGCCAGCAGCCTCTGGAGCATTAGCTCCTACAATGAGCAGTTCTTC
>TRBV7-9|.|.|TRBJ1-2
CSSSSSPGYTF
TGTTCCAGCAGCTCATCCCCTGGCTACACCTTC
>TRBV7-3|.|TRBD1|TRBJ2-7
CASSPNGGDRGRTYEQYF
TGTGCCAGCAGCCCCAACGGGGGGGACAGGGGCCGGACCTACGAGCAGTACTTC
>TRBV18|.|TRBD1|TRBJ1-2
CASSPRDSQNYGYTF
TGTGCCAGCTCACCTAGGGACAGTCAGAACTATGGCTACACCTTC
>TRBV28|.|.|TRBJ2-1
CASSPIGLAFNEQFF
TGTGCCAGCAGTCCCATCGGGCTAGCATTCAATGAGCAGTTCTTC
>TRBV5-4|.|.|TRBJ1-4
CASSLYGRNEKLFF
TGTGCCAGCAGCTTGTATGGCAGGAATGAAAAACTGTTTTTT
>TRBV7-9|few|.|TRBJ1-4
CASSLLAATNEKLFF
TGTGCCAGCAGCTTATTGGCTGCTACTAATGAAAAACTGTTTTTT
>TRBV6-1|few|.|TRBJ1-2
CASSDMSYGYTF
TGTGCCAGCAGTGATATGTCGTATGGCTACACCTTC
>TRBV5-6|.|TRBD2|TRBJ2-3
CASSFGGGTDTQYF
TGTGCCAGCAGCTTCGGGGGGGGCACAGATACGCAGTATTTT
>TRBV19|.|TRBD1|TRBJ2-1
CASSKGAPSYNEQFF
TGTGCCAGTTCCAAGGGGGCGCCCTCCTACAATGAGCAGTTCTTC
>TRBV7-9|.|.|TRBJ2-5
CASSHSDRQETQYF
TGTGCCAGCAGCCACTCAGACAGACAAGAGACCCAGTACTTC
>TRBV4-1|.|TRBD1|TRBJ1-5
CASSQGIYRGKGNQPQHF
TGCGCCAGCAGCCAAGGGATCTACAGGGGAAAGGGCAATCAGCCCCAGCATTTT
>TRBV6-5|.|TRBD1|TRBJ2-6
CASSRDRVANVLTF
TGTGCCAGCAGCCGGGACAGGGTGGCCAACGTCCTGACTTTC
>TRBV18|.|TRBD1|TRBJ2-3
CATRDRVTDTQYF
TGTGCCACCCGGGACAGGGTGACAGATACGCAGTATTTT